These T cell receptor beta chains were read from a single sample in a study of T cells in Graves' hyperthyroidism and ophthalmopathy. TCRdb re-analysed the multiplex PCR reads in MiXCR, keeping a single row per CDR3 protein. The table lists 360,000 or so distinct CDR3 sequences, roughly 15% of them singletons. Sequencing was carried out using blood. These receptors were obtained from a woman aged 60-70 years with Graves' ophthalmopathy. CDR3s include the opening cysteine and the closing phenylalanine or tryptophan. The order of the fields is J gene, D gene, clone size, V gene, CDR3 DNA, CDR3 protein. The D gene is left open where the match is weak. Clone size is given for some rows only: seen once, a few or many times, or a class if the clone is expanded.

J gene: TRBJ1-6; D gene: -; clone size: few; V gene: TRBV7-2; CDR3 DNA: TGTGCCAGCAGCTTAGGACGGGTTCAACCCCTCCACTTT; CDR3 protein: CASSLGRVQPLHF
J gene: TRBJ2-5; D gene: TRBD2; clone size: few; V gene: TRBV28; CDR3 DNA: TGTGCCAGCAGTTCTACCGGGACTAGCGGGAAAGCAGAGACCCAGTACTTC; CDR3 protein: CASSSTGTSGKAETQYF
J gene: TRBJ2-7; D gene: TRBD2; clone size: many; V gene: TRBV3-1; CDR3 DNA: TGTGCCAGCAGCCGAGGCGGGAGGGGATACGAGCAGTACTTC; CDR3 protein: CASSRGGRGYEQYF
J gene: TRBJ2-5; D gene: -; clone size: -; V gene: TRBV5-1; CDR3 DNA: TGCGCCAGCAGCTTGGCGGGTAGACTCGAGACCCAGTACTTC; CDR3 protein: CASSLAGRLETQYF
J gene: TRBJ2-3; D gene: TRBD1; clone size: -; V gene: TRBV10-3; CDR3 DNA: TGTGCCATCAGTGAACAGGGGTATAAAAGCACAGATACGCAGTATTTT; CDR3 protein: CAISEQGYKSTDTQYF
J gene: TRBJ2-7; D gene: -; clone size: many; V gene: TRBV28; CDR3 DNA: TGTGCCAGCACCCCCGGGGACTCCTACGAGCAGTACTTC; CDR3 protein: CASTPGDSYEQYF
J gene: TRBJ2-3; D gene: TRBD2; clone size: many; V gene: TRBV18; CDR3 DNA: TGTGCCAGCTCCGCGGGACTAGCGATCACAGATACGCAGTATTTT; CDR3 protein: CASSAGLAITDTQYF
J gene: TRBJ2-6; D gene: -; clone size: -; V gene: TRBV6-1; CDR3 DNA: TGTGCCAGCATGCGCTCTGGGGCCAACGTCCTGACTTTC; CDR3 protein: CASMRSGANVLTF
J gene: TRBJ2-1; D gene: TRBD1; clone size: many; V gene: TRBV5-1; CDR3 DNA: TGCGCCAGCAGCCAACAGGGGGCCGACAATGAGCAGTTCTTC; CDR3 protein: CASSQQGADNEQFF
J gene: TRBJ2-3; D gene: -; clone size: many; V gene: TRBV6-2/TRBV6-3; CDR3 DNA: TGTGCCAGCAGTGACGCAGCGGATACGCAGTATTTT; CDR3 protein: CASSDAADTQYF
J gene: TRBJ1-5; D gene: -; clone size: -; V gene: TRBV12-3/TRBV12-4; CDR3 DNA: TGTGCCAGTCACCGGGACCAAGGGCAGCCCCAGCATTTT; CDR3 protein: CASHRDQGQPQHF
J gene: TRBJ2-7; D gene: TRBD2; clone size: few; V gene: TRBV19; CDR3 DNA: TGTGCCAGTAGTCGGCTAGCGGGAGCACGCTACGAGCAGTACTTC; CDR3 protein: CASSRLAGARYEQYF
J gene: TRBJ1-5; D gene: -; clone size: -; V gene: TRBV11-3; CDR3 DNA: TGTGCCAGCAGCTTTAGGGGAAGTCCCAAACCAACCCCAAGCAATCAGCCCCAGCATTTT; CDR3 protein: CASSFRGSPKPTPSNQPQHF
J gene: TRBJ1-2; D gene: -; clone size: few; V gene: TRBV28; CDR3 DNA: TGTGCCAGCAGTAACAAGGGCTATGGCTACACCTTC; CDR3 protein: CASSNKGYGYTF
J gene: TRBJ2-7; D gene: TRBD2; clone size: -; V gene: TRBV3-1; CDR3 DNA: TGTGCCAGCAGCCACCACGGACTAGCGGGAGGAGGGTACGAGCAGTACTTC; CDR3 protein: CASSHHGLAGGGYEQYF
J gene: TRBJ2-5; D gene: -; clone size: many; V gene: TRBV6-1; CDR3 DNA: TGTGCCAGCAGTACAGGACAGATGGGGACCCAGTACTTC; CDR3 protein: CASSTGQMGTQYF
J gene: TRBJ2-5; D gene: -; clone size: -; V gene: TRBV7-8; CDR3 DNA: TGTGCCAGCAGCCAAATGTCCCAAGAGACCCAGTACTTC; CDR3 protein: CASSQMSQETQYF
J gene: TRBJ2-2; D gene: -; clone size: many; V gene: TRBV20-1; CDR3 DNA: TGCAGTGCTAGAGATAGTCAGGGCGGGGAGCTGTTTTTT; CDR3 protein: CSARDSQGGELFF
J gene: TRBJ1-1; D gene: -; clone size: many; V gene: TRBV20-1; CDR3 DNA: TGCAGTGCTATAACAGGGCTTAACACTGAAGCTTTCTTT; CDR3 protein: CSAITGLNTEAFF
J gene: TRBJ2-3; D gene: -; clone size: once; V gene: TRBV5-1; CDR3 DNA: TGCGCCAGCACCTCCGGGATCACCACAGATACGCAGTATTTT; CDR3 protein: CASTSGITTDTQYF
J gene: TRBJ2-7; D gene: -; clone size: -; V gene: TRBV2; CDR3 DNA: TGTGCCAGCAGCCGACAGGTTGTCCACGAGCAGTACTTC; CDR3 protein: CASSRQVVHEQYF
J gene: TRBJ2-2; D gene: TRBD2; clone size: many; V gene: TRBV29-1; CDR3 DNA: TGCAGTTGCTCAAGCGGGAGTTGGAGCACCGGGGAGCTGTTTTTT; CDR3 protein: CSCSSGSWSTGELFF
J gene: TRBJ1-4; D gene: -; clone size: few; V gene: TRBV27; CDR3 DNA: TGTGCCAGCAGGCGTAGCGAGGGATGGGAAAAACTGTTTTTT; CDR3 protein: CASRRSEGWEKLFF
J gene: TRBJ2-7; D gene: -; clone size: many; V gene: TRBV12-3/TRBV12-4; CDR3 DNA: TGTGCCAGCAGACTTAGCGGAGGCTCCTACGAGCAGTACTTC; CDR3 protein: CASRLSGGSYEQYF
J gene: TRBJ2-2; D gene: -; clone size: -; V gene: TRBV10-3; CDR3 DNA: TGTGCCATCAGTGACCCGACGGGAAACACCGGGGAGCTGTTTTTT; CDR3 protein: CAISDPTGNTGELFF
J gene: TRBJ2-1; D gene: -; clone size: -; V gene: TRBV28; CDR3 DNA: TGTGCCAGCAGTTTGGGCGGGACGGTTGAGCAGTTCTTC; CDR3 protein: CASSLGGTVEQFF